This TCR beta chain came from a study of Ad26.COV2.S vaccination and SARS-CoV-2 variants. The junction had 12 bases not matched to a gene; V was cut back by 0 bases and J by 3 bases. The germline CDR1 and CDR2 sequences are SGHDT and YYEEEE. The length of the CDR3 is 18 residues. Treatment: some 20 received Ad26.COV2.S at low or high dose, single or two shots; about five received placebo; per-sample allocation not given. Day 63 after the first injection of vaccine or placebo was the sampling time. It was Wuhan-strain SARS-CoV-2 spike that the Ad26 vaccine vector expressed. Clones were sequenced by immunoSEQ multiplex PCR, and TCRdb holds only the in-frame ones, with some missing. Counted here are hundreds of thousands of clones, 89% occurring once; the ten biggest clones make up just over 2.5%.

This sequence was found in a person aged 18-65 years who received the Ad26.COV2.S COVID-19 vaccine or a placebo. The sample was peripheral blood, taken in a trial of Ad26.COV2.S vaccine versus placebo. The V call is TRBV5-6, the J call TRBJ2-4; 7 positions match TRBD2. CDR3 sequence reads: CASSLGPQRGVGKNIQYF. The CDR3 DNA reads as TGTGCCAGCAGCTTGGGCCCACAGCGGGGCGTTGGCAAAAACATTCAGTACTTC. Combining the CDR3 with reference TRBV5-6 and TRBJ2-4 gives the whole variable domain DAGVTQSPTHLIKTRGQQVTLRCSPKSGHDTVSWYQQALGQGPQFIFQYYEEEERQRGNFPDRFSGHQFPNYSSELNVNALLLGDSALYLCASSLGPQRGVGKNIQYFGAGTRLSVL.